This note documents a single T cell receptor beta chain sequence. The antigen is not known. Germline CDR1 is MNHEY and CDR2 is SMNVEV (reference sequence). This CDR3 contains 20 residues. V dropped 2 bases and J dropped 4; count of bases not matched to a gene: 20. The data were taken from a study of cytomegalovirus exposure and HLA in healthy donors. The PCR had 60 Vbeta and 13 Jbeta primers. Libraries were prepared by immunoSEQ multiplex PCR; TCRdb keeps only in-frame clonotypes and omits some of them. Among more than 80,000 clones listed, around 86% were seen once. Study-level points and caveats: A later analysis showed HLA-associated TCR beta chains outstripping equally common others in clonal expansion. In a later analysis, V- and J-gene trimming of beta chains associated with a DCLRE1C missense variant, replicated independently.

This receptor was taken from a female donor in good health and CMV-seropositive. V usage is TRBV27 and J usage is TRBJ1-3; TRBD1 matches 7 bases. Material: PBMCs. CDR3 coding DNA: TGTGCCAGCAGTTTAGAGGAATCGGTTGGCAGGGGGTTTTCCGGAAACACCATATATTTT. Translated: CASSLEESVGRGFSGNTIYF.